These 20 T cell receptor beta chains originate from one sample sequenced in a study of T cells after somatic rescue of genetic block. This table comes from immunoSEQ multiplex PCR, and its TCRdb copy is limited to in-frame clones, with some not included. This sample yields some 10,000 clones, of which approximately 79% are seen a single time; about 22% belongs to the top ten. Sequenced: peripheral blood mononuclear cells (PBMCs). These TCRs come from a boy between 10 and 17 years old.

This chain joins TRBV6-5 and TRBJ1-2, with D hard to call. The germline V gene has CDR1 MNHEY and CDR2 SVGAGI. The CDR3 sequence is 13 residues long. V was trimmed by 0 bases and J by 8 bases, leaving 10 bases between them. CDR3 DNA: TGTGCCAGCAGTTACTCACGGATGGGGGGCTACACCTTC. This codes for CASSYSRMGGYTF.

The chain recombines TRBV11-1 with TRBJ2-2; D uncertain. CDR1 is SGHAT and CDR2 is FQDESV in the germline V gene (reference sequence). The CDR3 covers 14 residues. V lost 1 base and J lost 4, with 7 bases in between. The CDR3 DNA is TGTGCCAGCAGCTTAGGGCAGGTCACCGGGGAGCTGTTTTTT. Protein: CASSLGQVTGELFF.

This clone was observed a handful of times. The rearrangement uses TRBV6-5 and TRBJ1-5; D gene ambiguous. Trimming shortened V by 5 bases and J by 0 bases, and 11 bases separated the two germline ends. The CDR3 has 15 amino acids. Germline values: CDR1 MNHEY, CDR2 SVGAGI. The CDR3 here is CASSAGFYSNQPQHF. CDR3 nucleotides: TGTGCCAGCAGTGCGGGGTTTTATAGCAATCAGCCCCAGCATTTT.

This clone came up a few times. The chain couples TRBV13 to TRBJ2-6; tentatively, D is TRBD1 (5 bases). With 5 bases removed from V and 0 bases from J, the gap between germline ends came to 14 bases. This CDR3 is built from 17 residues. Germline V lookup: CDR1 PRHDT, CDR2 FYEKMQ (reference sequence). In nucleotides, the CDR3 is TGTGCCAGCAGCCTACAGGTGGGAAGCTCTGGGGCCAACGTCCTGACTTTC. It is translated as CASSLQVGSSGANVLTF. The complete variable domain, with remaining parts taken from reference TRBV13 and TRBJ2-6, reads AAGVIQSPRHLIKEKRETATLKCYPIPRHDTVYWYQQGPGQDPQFLISFYEKMQSDKGSIPDRFSAQQFSDYHSELNMSSLELGDSALYFCASSLQVGSSGANVLTFGAGSRLTVL.

The chain carries TRBV7-6 and TRBJ1-3; no definite D call. This CDR3 contains 16 residues. V was pared by 1 base and J by 0 bases, with 10 bases between. Looked up from germline, CDR1 is SGHVS and CDR2 is FNYEAQ. The CDR3 region has the DNA TGTGCCAGCAGCTTAGAGAGGCCGGTCTCTGGAAACACCATATATTTT. Translated, it gives CASSLERPVSGNTIYF.

The chain combines TRBV5-1 with TRBJ2-1; the match to TRBD1 covers 8 bases. Trimming took 6 bases from V and 6 from J; bases not matched to a gene: 5. The CDR3 runs to 13 residues. The germline CDR1 and CDR2 sequences are SGHRS and YFSETQ. The CDR3 nucleotides are TGCGCCAGCAACGGACAGGGACTCAATGAGCAGTTCTTC. It codes for CASNGQGLNEQFF. The entire variable domain, with the rest obtained from reference TRBV5-1 and TRBJ2-1, is as follows: KAGVTQTPRYLIKTRGQQVTLSCSPISGHRSVSWYQQTPGQGLQFLFEYFSETQRNKGNFPGRFSGRQFSNSRSEMNVSTLELGDSALYLCASNGQGLNEQFFGPGTRLTVL.

For the CDR3, the DNA is TGTGCCAGTGCTTATAGCGGGAGGGCGTTTGAGCAGTACTTC. Protein product: CASAYSGRAFEQYF. The gene calls are TRBV19 and TRBJ2-7; TRBD2 matches at 11 bases. This CDR3 comprises 14 residues. The germline CDR1 and CDR2 sequences are LNHDA and SQIVND (reference sequence). J lost 7 bases, V lost 8 bases, and 10 bases had no gene match.

This clone is deemed medium-sized. The chain recombines TRBV6-6 with TRBJ1-1; D may be TRBD1 (5 bases). CDR1 MNHNY and CDR2 SVGAGI come from the germline V gene (reference sequence). This CDR3 comprises 12 residues. V lost 0 bases, J lost 7 bases, and 6 bases lay in between. The CDR3 DNA sequence: TGTGCCAGCAGTTACTCGACAGATGAAGCTTTCTTT. Protein product: CASSYSTDEAFF.

This chain links TRBV19 with TRBJ1-1; tentative D call: TRBD1 (6 bases). The CDR3 runs 16 residues. The germline gives CDR1 LNHDA, CDR2 SQIVND (reference sequence). V dropped 6 bases and J dropped 2 bases, with 19 bases sitting between them. The CDR3 bases are TGTGCCAGTAGCCCTGACAGGCTAACAAGAAACACTGAAGCTTTCTTT. The encoded protein is CASSPDRLTRNTEAFF. The full variable domain, in which reference TRBV19 and TRBJ1-1 provide the parts outside the CDR3, is DGGITQSPKYLFRKEGQNVTLSCEQNLNHDAMYWYRQDPGQGLRLIYYSQIVNDFQKGDIAEGYSVSREKKESFPLTVTSAQKNPTAFYLCASSPDRLTRNTEAFFGQGTRLTVV.

This sequence joins TRBV6-4 and TRBJ2-7; 7 positions agree with TRBD2. Germline-derived CDR1 and CDR2 are MRHNA and SNTAGT. J gave up 6 bases and V 5 bases, and 4 bases lay outside the gene matches. The CDR3 runs to 12 residues. Written as DNA, the CDR3 is TGTGCCAGCAGTTACCCGGGAGGCGAGCAGTACTTC. This translates into CASSYPGGEQYF.

V gene TRBV5-1 combines with J gene TRBJ2-5; the match to TRBD2 covers 12 bases. Unmatched junction bases numbered 4, after V lost 7 bases and J lost 3 bases. This CDR3 is 14 amino acids long. Germline V CDR1 and CDR2: SGHRS, YFSETQ. CDR3 sequence: CASSGLAGKETQYF. CDR3 coding DNA: TGCGCCAGCTCCGGACTAGCGGGGAAAGAGACCCAGTACTTC.

The sample holds a few counts of this clone. The V call is TRBV6-6, the J call TRBJ1-1, with D uncertain. Deletions cut 4 bases from V and 4 bases from J, with 19 bases between. The CDR3 loop spans 16 amino acids. Germline CDR1 is MNHNY and CDR2 is SVGAGI (reference sequence). The CDR3 DNA reads TGTGCCAGCAGTTCCCCTTTCGGACGGGTTGGCACTGAAGCTTTCTTT. Protein sequence: CASSSPFGRVGTEAFF.

Relative to its sample, this clone is medium-sized. This rearrangement joins TRBV5-1 to TRBJ2-7; 10 bases are a match to TRBD2. Germline assignment: CDR1 SGHRS and CDR2 YFSETQ. The CDR3 covers 16 residues. Trimming at V came to 4 bases and at J to 2 bases, leaving 9 bases not matched to a gene. The CDR3 loop reads CASSPGTSGTTYEQYF. In DNA form, the CDR3 reads TGCGCCAGCAGCCCGGGAACTAGCGGGACGACCTACGAGCAGTACTTC.

The chain joins TRBV5-1 to TRBJ1-6; unclear D gene. The V gene's germline CDR1 is SGHRS and CDR2 YFSETQ. CDR3 length equals 16 residues. Trimming removed 0 bases at V and 0 bases at J, with 7 bases between. CDR3 loop: CASSLAGSSYNSPLHF. CDR3 coding DNA: TGCGCCAGCAGCTTGGCCGGTAGCTCCTATAATTCACCCCTCCACTTT.

V and J are TRBV5-6 and TRBJ2-1; D gene uncertain. CDR1 is SGHDT and CDR2 is YYEEEE in the germline V gene. Trimming removed 2 bases from V and 0 bases from J, with 12 bases in between. The CDR3 length is 16 residues. The CDR3 nucleotides are TGTGCCAGCAGCTTAGTTCAGAAAAGCTCCTACAATGAGCAGTTCTTC. Its translation: CASSLVQKSSYNEQFF.

The chain carries TRBV18 and TRBJ2-1; 8 nucleotides agree with TRBD1. The CDR3 runs to 14 residues. The trim removed 2 bases at V and 7 bases at J, leaving 4 bases unmatched. The V gene's germline CDR1 is KGHSH and CDR2 LQKENI. In DNA, the CDR3 is TGTGCCAGCTCACCAATAACAGGGGGTAATGAGCAGTTCTTC. As protein: CASSPITGGNEQFF.

The V gene is TRBV10-3, the J gene TRBJ1-1, with D possibly being TRBD1 (6 bases). This CDR3 has 14 residues. Between the trimmed V and J ends, which lost 0 bases and 3 bases, there was a span of 8 bases. From germline, CDR1 is ENHRY and CDR2 SYGVKD. The CDR3 nucleotides are TGTGCCATCAGTGAGTCCCAGGGGTACACTGAAGCTTTCTTT. Encoded protein: CAISESQGYTEAFF.

The rearrangement uses TRBV4-1 and TRBJ2-5; TRBD2 is a possible D gene (5 bases). The germline CDR1 and CDR2 sequences are MGHRA and YSYEKL. This CDR3 comprises 15 residues. The V end lost 4 bases, the J end lost 5 bases, and 17 bases lay between the germline ends. The CDR3 coding sequence is TGCGCCAGCAGCCGATGGGAGACTTTGGGGGAGACCCAGTACTTC. Translation: CASSRWETLGETQYF.

This chain uses TRBV5-4 with TRBJ2-5; 9 nucleotides align to TRBD1. This CDR3 is 17 amino acids long. CDR1 is SGHNT and CDR2 is YYREEE in the germline V gene (reference sequence). Losses at the gene ends were 0 bases for V and 5 bases for J; bases not matched to a gene: 11. The CDR3 loop reads CASSLAFVRQGVETQYF. The CDR3 DNA is TGTGCCAGCAGCTTGGCGTTTGTGAGACAGGGGGTGGAGACCCAGTACTTC. Complete variable domain (other parts from reference TRBV5-4 and TRBJ2-5): ETGVTQSPTHLIKTRGQQVTLRCSSQSGHNTVSWYQQALGQGPQFIFQYYREEENGRGNFPPRFSGLQFPNYSSELNVNALELDDSALYLCASSLAFVRQGVETQYFGPGTRLLVL.

This clone came up a few times. The rearrangement links TRBV18 to TRBJ2-5; D gene uncertain. V was trimmed by 0 bases and J by 4 bases, leaving 12 bases between them. The CDR3 loop spans 15 amino acids. Germline CDR1 reads KGHSH; CDR2 reads LQKENI. The CDR3 sequence: CASSPPGVGRETQYF. The CDR3 DNA reads TGTGCCAGCTCACCACCCGGTGTAGGGCGAGAGACCCAGTACTTC.